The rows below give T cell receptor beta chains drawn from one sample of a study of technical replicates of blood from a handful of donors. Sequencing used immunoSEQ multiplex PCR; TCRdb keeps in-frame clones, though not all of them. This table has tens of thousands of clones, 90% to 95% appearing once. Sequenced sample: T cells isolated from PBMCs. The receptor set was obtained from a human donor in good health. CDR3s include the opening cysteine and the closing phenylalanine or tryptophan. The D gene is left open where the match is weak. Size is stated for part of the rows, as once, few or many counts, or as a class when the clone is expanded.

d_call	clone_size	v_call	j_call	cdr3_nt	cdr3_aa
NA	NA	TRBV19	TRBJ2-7	TGTGCCAGTAGTATCTCCCCAGCCTACGAGCAGTACTTC	CASSISPAYEQYF
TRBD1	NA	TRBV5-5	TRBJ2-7	TGTGCCAGCAGCTTGCTGGGACAGGGCTTCTACGAGCAGTACTTC	CASSLLGQGFYEQYF
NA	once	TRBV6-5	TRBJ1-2	TGTGCCAGCAGACGTACAGGTCCTCAGGGGGGCTACACCTTC	CASRRTGPQGGYTF
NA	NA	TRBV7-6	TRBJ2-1	TGTGCCAGCAGCTCGACTTGGAGCTCCTACAATGAGCAGTTCTTC	CASSSTWSSYNEQFF
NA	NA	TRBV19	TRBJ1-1	TGTGCCAGTAGTATCACAGTTTCTATCACTGAAGCTTTCTTT	CASSITVSITEAFF
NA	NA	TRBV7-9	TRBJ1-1	TGTGCCAGCAGCCCCCCTCCCGGTCTCGCCGGGACTCCAGGACGTGAAGCTTTCTTT	CASSPPPGLAGTPGREAFF
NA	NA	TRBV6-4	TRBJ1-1	TGTGCCAGCAGTGAGGGGACAATGAACACTGAAGCTTTCTTT	CASSEGTMNTEAFF
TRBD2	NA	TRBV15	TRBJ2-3	TGTGCCACCAGCAGAGAAGTCGGAGCGGGGGCAGGTGGTGCGCAGTATTTT	CATSREVGAGAGGAQYF
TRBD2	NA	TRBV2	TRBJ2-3	TGTGCCAGCAGTGAAGGGACTAGCGGGAGGTGGGATACGCAGTATTTT	CASSEGTSGRWDTQYF
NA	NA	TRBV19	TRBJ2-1	TGTGCCAGTAGTATAAGAACAGAACTGGGCAATGAGCAGTTCTTC	CASSIRTELGNEQFF
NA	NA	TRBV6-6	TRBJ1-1	TGTGCCAGCAGTTACAGGGGCGTGCCCACTGAAGCTTTCTTT	CASSYRGVPTEAFF
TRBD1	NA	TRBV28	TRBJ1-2	TGTGCCAGCAGTTTAGGGGACAGGCCCATCTATGGCTACACCTTC	CASSLGDRPIYGYTF
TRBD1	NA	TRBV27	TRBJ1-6	TGTGCCAGCAGTTTGACAGGGCGGGGGGTCGGCTATAATTCACCCCTCCACTTT	CASSLTGRGVGYNSPLHF
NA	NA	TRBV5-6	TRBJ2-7	TGTGCCAGCAGCTTGGCAGAACGCTACGAGCAGTACTTC	CASSLAERYEQYF
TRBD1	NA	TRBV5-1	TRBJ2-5	TGCGCCAGCAGCCAAGGGACAGTCCAAGAGACCCAGTACTTC	CASSQGTVQETQYF
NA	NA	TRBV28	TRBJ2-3	TGTGCCAGCAGACTCTCAGATACGCAGTATTTT	CASRLSDTQYF
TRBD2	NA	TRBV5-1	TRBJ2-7	TGCGCCAGCAGAGGACTAGCGGGAGATTACGAGCAGTACTTC	CASRGLAGDYEQYF
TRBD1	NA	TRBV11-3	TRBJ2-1	TGTGCCAGCAGCCACGGACAGGATAACAATGAGCAGTTCTTC	CASSHGQDNNEQFF
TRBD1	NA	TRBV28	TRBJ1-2	TGTGCCAGCCACGGGACAGTCTTATATGGCTACACCTTC	CASHGTVLYGYTF
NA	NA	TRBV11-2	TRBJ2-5	TGTGCCAGCAGCCCCTGGGGGCAGGGCCAAGAGACCCAGTACTTC	CASSPWGQGQETQYF
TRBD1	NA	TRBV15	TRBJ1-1	TGTGCCACCAGCAGTATACAGGGGAGTACTGAAGCTTTCTTT	CATSSIQGSTEAFF
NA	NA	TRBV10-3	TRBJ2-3	TGTGCCATCACCGAATCTAGCTCCACAGATACGCAGTATTTT	CAITESSSTDTQYF
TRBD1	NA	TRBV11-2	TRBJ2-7	TGTGCCAGCAGCTCCGGGACAGGGGTCTACTACGAGCAGTACTTC	CASSSGTGVYYEQYF
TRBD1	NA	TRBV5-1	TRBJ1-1	TGCGCCAGCAGCACTGGACAGGGTCCCACTGAAGCTTTCTTT	CASSTGQGPTEAFF
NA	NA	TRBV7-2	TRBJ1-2	TGTGCCAGCAGCTTCCTAAACTATGGCTACACCTTC	CASSFLNYGYTF
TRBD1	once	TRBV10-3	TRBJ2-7	TGTGCCATCGAATCACAGGGGAACGAGCAGTACTTC	CAIESQGNEQYF
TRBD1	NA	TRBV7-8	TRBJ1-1	TGTGCCAGCAGCTTAGTGGGGACAGCGAACACTGAAGCTTTCTTT	CASSLVGTANTEAFF
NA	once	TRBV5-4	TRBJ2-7	TGTGCCAGCAGCTTGAGCCAGGGGATGGGGGAGCAGTACTTC	CASSLSQGMGEQYF
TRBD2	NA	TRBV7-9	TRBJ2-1	TGTGCCAGCAGTCCCCCGCCCGGGACTAGAGGTTTCAATGAGCAGTTCTTC	CASSPPPGTRGFNEQFF
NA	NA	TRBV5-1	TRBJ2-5	TGCGCCAGCAGCTTGGGCCAGGGAAAAGAGACCCAGTACTTC	CASSLGQGKETQYF
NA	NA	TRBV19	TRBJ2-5	TGTGCCAGTACCGGACAGCATCAAGAGACCCAGTACTTC	CASTGQHQETQYF
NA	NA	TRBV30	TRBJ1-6	TGTGCCTGGAGCCCGGGGGGTGGCGCCTATAATTCACCCCTCCACTTT	CAWSPGGGAYNSPLHF
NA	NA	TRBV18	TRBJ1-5	TGTGCCAGCTCACCCCCTAGATCTGGCGGGATCCAGCCCCAGCATTTT	CASSPPRSGGIQPQHF
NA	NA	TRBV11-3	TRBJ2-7	TGTGCCAGCAGTTCCGAGAGCTCCTACGAGCAGTACTTC	CASSSESSYEQYF
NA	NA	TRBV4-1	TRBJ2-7	TGCGCCAGCAGCCAAGTAACAGTCTCCTACGAGCAGTACTTC	CASSQVTVSYEQYF
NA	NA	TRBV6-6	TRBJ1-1	TGTGCCAGCAGAAGACAGCAGAACACTGAAGCTTTCTTT	CASRRQQNTEAFF
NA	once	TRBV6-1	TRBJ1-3	TGTGCCAGCAAGTTTACGGACACGGGTGGAAACACCATATATTTT	CASKFTDTGGNTIYF
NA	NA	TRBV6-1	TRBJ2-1	TGTGCCAGCAGTGTGTACCCCCATGGACAGAGCTCCTACAATGAGCAGTTCTTC	CASSVYPHGQSSYNEQFF
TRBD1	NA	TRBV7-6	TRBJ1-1	TGTGCCAGCAGCTTAACTACAGGGGACACTGAAGCTTTCTTT	CASSLTTGDTEAFF
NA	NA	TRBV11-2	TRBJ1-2	TGTGCCAGCAGCTCCGGGGATTTGATGGGAAATGGCTACACCTTC	CASSSGDLMGNGYTF
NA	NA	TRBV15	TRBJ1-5	TGTGCCACCAGCAGGGTCCGGTATAGCAATCAGCCCCAGCATTTT	CATSRVRYSNQPQHF
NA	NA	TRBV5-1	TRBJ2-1	TGCGCCAGCAGCTCCTGGACCTCCGGGGATGAGCAGTTCTTC	CASSSWTSGDEQFF
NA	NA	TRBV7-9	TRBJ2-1	TGTGCCAGCAGCTCTCATACTATATACAATGAGCAGTTCTTC	CASSSHTIYNEQFF
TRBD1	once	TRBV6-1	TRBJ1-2	TGTGCCAGCAGTGGGCGTTCAGGGGGGAACGGCTACACCTTC	CASSGRSGGNGYTF
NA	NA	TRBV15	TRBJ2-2	TGTGCCACCAGCAGAGATAGAGCCTCGGTCGGGGAGCTGTTTTTT	CATSRDRASVGELFF
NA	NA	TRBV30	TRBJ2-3	TGTGCCTGGAGTGTTACTACCTATTTCGGTACGCAGTATTTT	CAWSVTTYFGTQYF
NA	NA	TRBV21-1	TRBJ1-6	TGTGCCAGCAGCGCGTCCGGGGGAGTTGGATCACCCCTCCACTTT	CASSASGGVGSPLHF
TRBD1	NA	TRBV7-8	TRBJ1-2	TGTGCCAGCAGCCCCAAAAGGACAGGGAACTATGGCTACACCTTC	CASSPKRTGNYGYTF
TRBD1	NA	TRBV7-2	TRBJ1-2	TGTGCCAGCAGCTTAGAGGCCAGGGGGTACAGCTATGGCTACACCTTC	CASSLEARGYSYGYTF
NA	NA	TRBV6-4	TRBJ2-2	TGTGCCAGCAGTTCCAAGAACACCGGGGAGCTGTTTTTT	CASSSKNTGELFF
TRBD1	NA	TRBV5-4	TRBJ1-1	TGTGCCAGCAGTCGGGCGGGACAGCCAAATGGGGGGGCTTTCTTT	CASSRAGQPNGGAFF
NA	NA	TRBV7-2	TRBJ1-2	TGTGCCAGCAGCTTGGGTGGCGGCGGTAAAAACTATGGCTACACCTTC	CASSLGGGGKNYGYTF
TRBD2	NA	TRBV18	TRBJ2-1	TGTGCCAGCTCACCCGGACAGGGACTAGCGTCGGAAAAAAACAATGAGCAGTTCTTC	CASSPGQGLASEKNNEQFF
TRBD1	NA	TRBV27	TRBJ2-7	TGTGCCAGCAGTCTCTCCGGGACAGGGACCTACGAGCAGTACTTC	CASSLSGTGTYEQYF
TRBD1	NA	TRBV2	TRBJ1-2	TGTGCCAGCAGAGCCACGGACAGGGCGAGCTATGGCTACACCTTC	CASRATDRASYGYTF
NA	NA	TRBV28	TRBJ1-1	TGTGCCAGCAGCAAAGCAGGGGTGGATGAAGCTTTCTTT	CASSKAGVDEAFF
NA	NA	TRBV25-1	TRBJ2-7	TGTGCCAGCAGTGAATTAACGAGGGCAAACGACGAGCAGTACTTC	CASSELTRANDEQYF
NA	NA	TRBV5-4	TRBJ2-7	TGTGCCAGCAGCCCCCAGGCCGAACGCTACGAGCAGTACTTC	CASSPQAERYEQYF
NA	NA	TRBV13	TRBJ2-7	TGTGCCAGCAGCCGAGGCTACGAGCAGTACTTC	CASSRGYEQYF
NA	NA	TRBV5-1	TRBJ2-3	TGCGCCAGCAGCTCCGGGACTAGCACAGATACGCAGTATTTT	CASSSGTSTDTQYF